The entry below describes one TCR beta chain. This record belongs to a study of blood T cell repertoires in COVID-19. Study-level background: From the United States, Italy and Spain came samples of acute and convalescent COVID-19. PBMCs, B-cell-depleted T cells, or T cells provided the cDNA or gDNA that made up the material.

Per the original methods: It was from reference gene primer amplification that nucleated cell counts were estimated. Measured with immunoSEQ multiplex PCR; TCRdb has only the in-frame clones, and not every one. V, J and clone size derive from that table, while D and trimming were established from the DNA sequence. The sample includes some 120,000 clones, roughly 85% of them seen just once. The CDR3 loop spans 14 amino acids. Trimming pared 2 bases from V and 9 bases from J, leaving 14 bases between. Germline assignment: CDR1 SEHNR and CDR2 FQNEAQ (reference sequence). The chain has TRBV7-9 and TRBJ2-1; perhaps TRBD2 as D (5 bases). The sequenced sample consisted of peripheral blood. This TCR derives from a human donor in a cohort sampled during active COVID-19. CDR3 residues: CASSLLDPGGEQFF. CDR3 nucleotide sequence: TGTGCCAGCAGCTTACTGGACCCCGGAGGTGAGCAGTTCTTC.